The present entry profiles one T cell receptor beta chain with its context. Its matching antigen is unknown. Subsets obtained from CD4+ cells comprised CD45RA+ naive and CD45RA-negative memory cells. This entry comes from a study of shared clonotypes between healthy human individuals. Study at large: For every donor, three CD4 naive, three CD4 memory, two CD8 naive and one CD8 memory plates were used. Study-level results: It was the non-shared clonotypes that had lower generation probabilities than clonotypes shared by all four donors.

Several immunoSEQ plates held equal portions of the genomic DNA taken from each subset. Generated by immunoSEQ multiplex PCR, the TCRdb table keeps only in-frame clones and is missing some. The sample contains roughly 2 million clones, around 95% of which appear only once. This CDR3 has 13 residues. The V gene lost 5 bases and the J gene lost 2 bases, with 10 bases spanning the gap. Germline V gene sequence: CDR1 MNHEY, CDR2 SMNVEV (reference sequence). This sequence was found in a man between 18 and 35 years old in good health. Sequenced: naive CD4+ T cells sorted from blood. Subset given: CD45RA+ positively selected. The gene calls are TRBV27 and TRBJ2-7, with D uncertain. Written as DNA, the CDR3 is TGTGCCAGCAGTCCGGACGGCCCCTACGAGCAGTACTTC. Translation: CASSPDGPYEQYF.